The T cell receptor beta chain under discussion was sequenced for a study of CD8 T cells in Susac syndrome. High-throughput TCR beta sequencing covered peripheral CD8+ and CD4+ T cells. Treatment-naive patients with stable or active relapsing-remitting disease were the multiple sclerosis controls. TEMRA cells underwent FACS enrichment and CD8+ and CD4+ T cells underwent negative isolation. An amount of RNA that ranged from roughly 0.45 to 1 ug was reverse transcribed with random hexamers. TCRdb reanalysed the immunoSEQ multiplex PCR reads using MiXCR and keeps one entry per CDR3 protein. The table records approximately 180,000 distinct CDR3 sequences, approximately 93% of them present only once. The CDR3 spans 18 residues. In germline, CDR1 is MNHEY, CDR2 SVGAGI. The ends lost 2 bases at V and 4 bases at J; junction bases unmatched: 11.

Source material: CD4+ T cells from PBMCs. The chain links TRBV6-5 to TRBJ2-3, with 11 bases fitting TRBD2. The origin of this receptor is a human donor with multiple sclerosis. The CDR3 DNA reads TGTGCCAGCAGTTACGCTATAACTAGCGGGAGTGCTGCAGATACGCAGTATTTT. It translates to CASSYAITSGSAADTQYF.